This TCR beta chain was found in a study of post-analysis software for immune sequencing data. The study, taken as a whole, reports: Patients had higher frequencies than controls of roughly five TRBV segments, including TRBV5-6, TRBV5-1 and TRBV20-1.

TCR beta libraries were prepared from cDNA with unique molecular identifiers. Via MiXCR, TCRdb re-called the PCR reads, giving one row per CDR3 protein. The table lists roughly 800,000 distinct CDR3 sequences, under 60% of them singletons. In the case of this clonotype: Its target is not known.

The CDR3 totals 16 residues. Trimming stripped 0 bases from V and 11 bases from J, with 23 bases between. Germline CDR1 SGHRS, CDR2 YFSETQ. Sequenced: blood. This rearrangement joins TRBV5-1 to TRBJ2-5, with D perhaps assigned TRBD1 or TRBD2 (5 bases each). This TCR was recovered from a girl aged 10-17 years with multiple sclerosis. The CDR3 nucleotides read TGCGCCAGCAGCTTGGGGGACCACCCGGGCTACAATGAGCAGTACTTC. It encodes CASSLGDHPGYNEQYF. The full variable domain, rest sourced from reference TRBV5-1 and TRBJ2-5, is KAGVTQTPRYLIKTRGQQVTLSCSPISGHRSVSWYQQTPGQGLQFLFEYFSETQRNKGNFPGRFSGRQFSNSRSEMNVSTLELGDSALYLCASSLGDHPGYNEQYFGPGTRLLVL.